This entry lists 26 T cell receptor beta chains sequenced from one sample in a study of blood T cell repertoires in COVID-19. Data came from immunoSEQ multiplex PCR; TCRdb stores just in-frame clones and leaves some out. The sample holds around 310,000 clones, around 90% seen once. Sequenced: peripheral blood. These receptors all come from a woman between 35 and 50 years old with COVID-19, enrolled during active disease.

This clone was observed a single time. The chain carries TRBV13 and TRBJ2-7, with TRBD1 matching 7 bases. V dropped 5 bases and J dropped 4; count of bases not matched to a gene: 11. This CDR3 spans 15 amino acids. CDR1 and CDR2 (germline): PRHDT, FYEKMQ (reference sequence). The CDR3 coding sequence is TGTGCCAGCAGCGCCGAACAGGGGACAGTATACGAGCAGTACTTC. Its translation is CASSAEQGTVYEQYF. The complete variable domain, with remaining parts taken from reference TRBV13 and TRBJ2-7, reads AAGVIQSPRHLIKEKRETATLKCYPIPRHDTVYWYQQGPGQDPQFLISFYEKMQSDKGSIPDRFSAQQFSDYHSELNMSSLELGDSALYFCASSAEQGTVYEQYFGPGTRLTVT.

This chain links TRBV4-3 with TRBJ2-7, with D unresolved. CDR1 is LGHNA and CDR2 is YSLEER in the germline V gene. Trimming took off 4 bases at V and 3 bases at J, with 13 bases between the two ends. This CDR3 has 14 residues. In DNA form, the CDR3 reads TGCGCCAGCAGCCCCACCTCCCAGGACTACGAGCAGTACTTC. This codes for CASSPTSQDYEQYF.

The CDR3 is CAASTGFKDTQYF. CDR3 DNA sequence: TGTGCCGCGTCAACGGGATTCAAAGATACGCAGTATTTT. The chain has TRBV10-3 and TRBJ2-3, with D tentatively TRBD2 (5 bases). The germline V gene encodes CDR1 ENHRY and CDR2 SYGVKD. V lost 11 bases and J lost 5, with 17 bases in between. There are 13 residues in the CDR3.

A few counts support this clone. The chain combines TRBV30 with TRBJ1-2, with D possibly matching TRBD1 (5 bases). V lost 8 bases, J lost 2 bases, and 21 bases lay in between. Germline V gives CDR1 GTSNPN, CDR2 SVGIG (reference sequence). The CDR3 runs 15 residues. The CDR3 protein is CARLSGTAGNYGYTF. CDR3 bases: TGTGCCCGCCTCTCGGGGACTGCGGGGAACTATGGCTACACCTTC.

This chain's CDR3 is CASSYPVGGENSPLHF. CDR3 sequence (DNA): TGTGCCAGCAGTTACCCCGTTGGGGGGGAGAATTCACCCCTCCACTTT. The rearrangement uses TRBV6-6 and TRBJ1-6; the D gene is possibly TRBD1 (5 bases). Germline V gene data show CDR1 as MNHNY and CDR2 as SVGAGI (reference sequence). V dropped 2 bases and J dropped 7 bases, with 15 bases sitting between them. This CDR3 has 16 amino acids.

The rearrangement links TRBV9 to TRBJ1-2; D possibly corresponds to TRBD1 (5 bases). The CDR3 is made up of 15 amino acids. Trimming took 0 bases from V and 7 from J, leaving 16 bases between them. Germline lookup yields CDR1 SGDLS and CDR2 YYNGEE. The CDR3 loop is CASSVATVGGGGYTF. For the CDR3, the DNA is TGTGCCAGCAGCGTAGCTACCGTGGGGGGAGGTGGCTACACCTTC.

The chain employs TRBV7-9 and TRBJ2-1, with 7 bases identical to TRBD1. The CDR3 runs 13 residues. CDR1 is SEHNR, CDR2 FQNEAQ, per germline (reference sequence). J gave up 10 bases and V 4 bases, and 7 bases lay outside the gene matches. The CDR3 spells CASSSTGVGEQFF. DNA for the CDR3: TGTGCCAGCAGCTCCACAGGGGTGGGGGAGCAGTTCTTC.

V usage is TRBV5-1 and J usage is TRBJ2-1; 10 bases are shared with TRBD2. The CDR3 totals 15 residues. After removal of 1 base from V and 5 bases from J, the junction contained 3 bases not matched to a gene. Germline V gene sequence: CDR1 SGHRS, CDR2 YFSETQ. The CDR3 reads CASSLYLAGDNEQFF. CDR3 DNA sequence: TGCGCCAGCAGCTTGTACCTAGCGGGAGACAATGAGCAGTTCTTC.

This chain uses TRBV6-2 or TRBV6-3 with TRBJ1-5; TRBD1 matches at 11 bases. The CDR3 consists of 15 residues. Germline V gives CDR1 MNHEY, CDR2 SVGEGT. The junction had 6 bases not matched to a gene; V was cut back by 5 bases and J by 6 bases. The CDR3 sequence: CASSPDRGQGQPQHF. The CDR3 DNA is TGTGCCAGCAGTCCGGACAGGGGGCAAGGTCAGCCCCAGCATTTT.

The chain couples TRBV6-5 to TRBJ1-2; the match to TRBD1 covers 9 bases. The germline V gene encodes CDR1 MNHEY and CDR2 SVGAGI. The CDR3 loop spans 16 amino acids. V was clipped by 4 bases and J by 6 bases; unmatched bases: 12. The CDR3 DNA is TGTGCCAGCAGTTTCTCCTTCTTGGGACAGGGAGATGGCTACACCTTC. Translation: CASSFSFLGQGDGYTF.

The chain combines TRBV10-3 with TRBJ2-3; D is possibly TRBD1 (6 bases). V lost 5 bases and J lost 1, with 13 bases in between. This CDR3 is built from 15 residues. Germline-derived CDR1 and CDR2 are ENHRY and SYGVKD. The CDR3 nucleotides are TGTGCCATCAGTTTACAGGGTAGAGGCACAGATACGCAGTATTTT. This encodes CAISLQGRGTDTQYF.

The chain is built from TRBV2 and TRBJ2-3; TRBD1 matches at 9 bases. Germline CDR1 and CDR2: SNHLY and FYNNEI. CDR3 length: 19 residues. The V and J ends lost 7 bases and 0 bases, in that order; junction bases with no gene match: 17. The CDR3, as DNA: TGTGCCAGCACCGAAGAGGACAGGGGCCTCCAAACTAGCACAGATACGCAGTATTTT. Its translation is CASTEEDRGLQTSTDTQYF. Based on the CDR3 plus reference TRBV2 and TRBJ2-3, the full variable domain is EPEVTQTPSHQVTQMGQEVILRCVPISNHLYFYWYRQILGQKVEFLVSFYNNEISEKSEIFDDQFSVERPDGSNFTLKIRSTKLEDSAMYFCASTEEDRGLQTSTDTQYFGPGTRLTVL.

The gene calls are TRBV15 and TRBJ1-4, with TRBD1 identical over 7 bases. The J segment lost 5 bases and the V segment lost 1 base, leaving 7 bases of the junction unmatched. In germline, CDR1 is LNHNV, CDR2 YYDKDF (reference sequence). The CDR3 totals 16 residues. CDR3 in DNA: TGTGCCACCAGCAGAGGTGGGGCAGGGGGGAATGAAAAACTGTTTTTT. Translated: CATSRGGAGGNEKLFF. Looking up the rest from reference TRBV15 and TRBJ1-4 gives the full variable domain: DAMVIQNPRYQVTQFGKPVTLSCSQTLNHNVMYWYQQKSSQAPKLLFHYYDKDFNNEADTPDNFQSRRPNTSFCFLDIRSPGLGDTAMYLCATSRGGAGGNEKLFFGSGTQLSVL.

The J gene is TRBJ2-7, the V gene TRBV7-2; 9 nucleotides agree with TRBD2. J gave up 5 bases and V 5 bases, and 13 bases lay outside the gene matches. This CDR3 spans 16 amino acids. The V gene's germline CDR1 is SGHTA and CDR2 FQGNSA. This CDR3 is CASSGGPLAGSNEQYF. The CDR3, as DNA: TGTGCCAGCAGCGGCGGACCACTAGCGGGTTCCAACGAGCAGTACTTC.

This rearrangement joins TRBV30 to TRBJ2-2; TRBD2 agrees at 10 bases. V shed 3 bases and J 0 bases; nucleotides not matched to a gene: 4. Germline lookup yields CDR1 GTSNPN and CDR2 SVGIG (reference sequence). CDR3 length: 16 residues. CDR3 region: CAWRGSGGPNTGELFF. CDR3 bases: TGTGCCTGGAGGGGTAGCGGGGGGCCGAACACCGGGGAGCTGTTTTTT. Full variable domain (remainder filled in from reference TRBV30 and TRBJ2-2): SQTIHQWPATLVQPVGSPLSLECTVEGTSNPNLYWYRQAAGRGLQLLFYSVGIGQISSEVPQNLSASRPQDRQFILSSKKLLLSDSGFYLCAWRGSGGPNTGELFFGEGSRLTVL.

This clone came up once. V gene TRBV3-1 (or the pseudogene TRBV3-2) combines with J gene TRBJ2-1, with D perhaps TRBD1 (7 bases). Trimming stripped 1 base from V and 10 bases from J, with 20 bases between. The CDR3 is 16 residues long. Germline values: CDR1 LGHDT, CDR2 YNNKEL (reference sequence). The chain's CDR3 is CASSQVMQGGAGEQFF. Here the CDR3 DNA reads TGTGCCAGCAGCCAAGTCATGCAAGGGGGCGCGGGGGAGCAGTTCTTC.

The CDR3 spells CASRASGQPQHF. In nucleotides, the CDR3 is TGTGCCAGCCGCGCCTCGGGGCAGCCCCAGCATTTT. The rearrangement links TRBV12-3 or TRBV12-4 to TRBJ1-5; D remains ambiguous. This CDR3 spans 12 amino acids. Trimming shortened V by 8 bases and J by 7 bases, and 12 bases separated the two germline ends.

The chain is built from TRBV2 and TRBJ1-1; possibly TRBD1 for D (5 bases). V dropped 4 bases and J dropped 7 bases, with 10 bases sitting between them. This CDR3 region has 12 residues. Germline V gene sequence: CDR1 SNHLY, CDR2 FYNNEI. The CDR3 is CASSAQALEAFF. In DNA, the CDR3 is TGTGCCAGCAGTGCACAGGCCCTTGAAGCTTTCTTT.

The rearrangement uses TRBV13 and TRBJ1-1, with D perhaps matching TRBD1 (6 bases). Germline values: CDR1 PRHDT, CDR2 FYEKMQ (reference sequence). V shed 4 bases and J shed 0 bases, with 12 bases lying between them. This CDR3 spans 15 amino acids. This CDR3 is CASSSPGTLNTEAFF. DNA of the CDR3: TGTGCCAGCAGCTCTCCCGGGACACTGAACACTGAAGCTTTCTTT.

The chain couples TRBV5-1 to TRBJ2-1; a possible D gene is TRBD1 (6 bases). Germline CDR1 and CDR2: SGHRS and YFSETQ. V lost 1 base to trimming and J lost 2 bases, with 10 bases between them. There are 15 residues in the CDR3. The CDR3 sequence: CASSLKGQTYNEQFF. In nucleotides, the CDR3 is TGCGCCAGCAGCTTGAAAGGACAGACCTACAATGAGCAGTTCTTC.

The chain joins TRBV6-6 to TRBJ2-5; TRBD2 matches at 16 bases. This CDR3 comprises 16 residues. Germline CDR1 and CDR2: MNHNY and SVGAGI (reference sequence). J was trimmed by 9 bases and V by 2 bases; bases with no gene match: 6. The DNA of the CDR3 is TGTGCCAGCAGTTACCCCGGGACTAGCGGGAGGGCGGCCCAGTACTTC. Translating it yields CASSYPGTSGRAAQYF.

The chain is built from TRBV14 and TRBJ2-5, with a tentative D call TRBD1 (5 bases). CDR1 SGHDN and CDR2 FVKESK come from the germline V gene. The germline V and J ends were trimmed by 0 bases and 7 bases, with 18 bases remaining between them. CDR3 length: 16 residues. The CDR3 DNA reads TGTGCCAGCAGCCAAGAGCAATGGCAGGGCTACGGGACCCAGTACTTC. Protein product: CASSQEQWQGYGTQYF. The complete variable domain, with remaining parts taken from reference TRBV14 and TRBJ2-5, reads EAGVTQFPSHSVIEKGQTVTLRCDPISGHDNLYWYRRVMGKEIKFLLHFVKESKQDESGMPNNRFLAERTGGTYSTLKVQPAELEDSGVYFCASSQEQWQGYGTQYFGPGTRLLVL.

CDR3 amino acids: CASSKRGTGTGELFF. The DNA for the CDR3 is TGTGCCAGCAGCAAACGGGGGACAGGTACCGGGGAGCTGTTTTTT. This rearrangement joins TRBV27 to TRBJ2-2, with 8 positions matching TRBD1. Germline CDR1 is MNHEY and CDR2 is SMNVEV (reference sequence). This CDR3 region has 15 residues. The V and J ends lost 6 bases and 5 bases, in that order; junction bases with no gene match: 8.

Remarks on this clone: Sequence at one end of the junction differs from germline and may be a read error. The rearrangement joins TRBV7-2 to TRBJ1-2, with no clear D. In germline, CDR1 is SGHTA, CDR2 FQGNSA. The CDR3 contains 14 residues. CDR3: CASSPGRPNYGCTF. DNA for the CDR3: TGTGCCAGCAGCCCCGGCAGACCTAACTATGGCTGCACCTTC.

The chain joins TRBV9 to TRBJ2-1; tentatively, D is TRBD1 (6 bases). The length of the CDR3 is 19 residues. Germline loops: CDR1 SGDLS, CDR2 YYNGEE. The V end lost 0 bases, the J end lost 5 bases, and 24 bases lay between the germline ends. The DNA for the CDR3 is TGTGCCAGCAGCGTAGAGGCTCAGGGGCTAAGGGGGTGGAACAATGAGCAGTTCTTC. This translates into CASSVEAQGLRGWNNEQFF.

The chain recombines TRBV7-6 with TRBJ2-2; D might be TRBD1 (6 bases). The CDR3 covers 15 residues. CDR1 and CDR2 from the germline V gene are SGHVS and FNYEAQ. V shed 5 bases and J shed 6 bases, with 16 bases lying between them. The CDR3: CASSTQQGRAGELFF. The CDR3 bases are TGTGCCAGCAGCACCCAACAGGGAAGGGCCGGGGAGCTGTTTTTT.